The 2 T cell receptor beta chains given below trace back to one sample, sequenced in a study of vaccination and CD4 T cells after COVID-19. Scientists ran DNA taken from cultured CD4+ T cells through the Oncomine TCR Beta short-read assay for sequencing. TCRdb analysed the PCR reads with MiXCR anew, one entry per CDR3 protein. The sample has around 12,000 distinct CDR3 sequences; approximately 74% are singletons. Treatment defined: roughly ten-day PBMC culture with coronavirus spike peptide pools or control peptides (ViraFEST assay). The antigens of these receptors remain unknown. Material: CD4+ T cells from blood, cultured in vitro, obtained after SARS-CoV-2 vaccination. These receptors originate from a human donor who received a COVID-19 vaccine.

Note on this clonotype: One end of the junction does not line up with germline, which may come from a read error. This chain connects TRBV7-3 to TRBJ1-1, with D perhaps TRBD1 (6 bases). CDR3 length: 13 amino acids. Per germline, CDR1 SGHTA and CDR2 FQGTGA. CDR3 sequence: CASNLNRDTEAFF. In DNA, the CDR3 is TGTGCCAGCAACTTAAACAGGGATACTGAAGCTTTCTTT.

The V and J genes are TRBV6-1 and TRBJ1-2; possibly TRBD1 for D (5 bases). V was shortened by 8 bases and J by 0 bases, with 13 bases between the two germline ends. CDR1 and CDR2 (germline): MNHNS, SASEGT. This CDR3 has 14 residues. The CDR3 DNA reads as TGTGCCAGCCAGACAGTTGAAGCTAACTATGGCTACACCTTC. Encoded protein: CASQTVEANYGYTF.